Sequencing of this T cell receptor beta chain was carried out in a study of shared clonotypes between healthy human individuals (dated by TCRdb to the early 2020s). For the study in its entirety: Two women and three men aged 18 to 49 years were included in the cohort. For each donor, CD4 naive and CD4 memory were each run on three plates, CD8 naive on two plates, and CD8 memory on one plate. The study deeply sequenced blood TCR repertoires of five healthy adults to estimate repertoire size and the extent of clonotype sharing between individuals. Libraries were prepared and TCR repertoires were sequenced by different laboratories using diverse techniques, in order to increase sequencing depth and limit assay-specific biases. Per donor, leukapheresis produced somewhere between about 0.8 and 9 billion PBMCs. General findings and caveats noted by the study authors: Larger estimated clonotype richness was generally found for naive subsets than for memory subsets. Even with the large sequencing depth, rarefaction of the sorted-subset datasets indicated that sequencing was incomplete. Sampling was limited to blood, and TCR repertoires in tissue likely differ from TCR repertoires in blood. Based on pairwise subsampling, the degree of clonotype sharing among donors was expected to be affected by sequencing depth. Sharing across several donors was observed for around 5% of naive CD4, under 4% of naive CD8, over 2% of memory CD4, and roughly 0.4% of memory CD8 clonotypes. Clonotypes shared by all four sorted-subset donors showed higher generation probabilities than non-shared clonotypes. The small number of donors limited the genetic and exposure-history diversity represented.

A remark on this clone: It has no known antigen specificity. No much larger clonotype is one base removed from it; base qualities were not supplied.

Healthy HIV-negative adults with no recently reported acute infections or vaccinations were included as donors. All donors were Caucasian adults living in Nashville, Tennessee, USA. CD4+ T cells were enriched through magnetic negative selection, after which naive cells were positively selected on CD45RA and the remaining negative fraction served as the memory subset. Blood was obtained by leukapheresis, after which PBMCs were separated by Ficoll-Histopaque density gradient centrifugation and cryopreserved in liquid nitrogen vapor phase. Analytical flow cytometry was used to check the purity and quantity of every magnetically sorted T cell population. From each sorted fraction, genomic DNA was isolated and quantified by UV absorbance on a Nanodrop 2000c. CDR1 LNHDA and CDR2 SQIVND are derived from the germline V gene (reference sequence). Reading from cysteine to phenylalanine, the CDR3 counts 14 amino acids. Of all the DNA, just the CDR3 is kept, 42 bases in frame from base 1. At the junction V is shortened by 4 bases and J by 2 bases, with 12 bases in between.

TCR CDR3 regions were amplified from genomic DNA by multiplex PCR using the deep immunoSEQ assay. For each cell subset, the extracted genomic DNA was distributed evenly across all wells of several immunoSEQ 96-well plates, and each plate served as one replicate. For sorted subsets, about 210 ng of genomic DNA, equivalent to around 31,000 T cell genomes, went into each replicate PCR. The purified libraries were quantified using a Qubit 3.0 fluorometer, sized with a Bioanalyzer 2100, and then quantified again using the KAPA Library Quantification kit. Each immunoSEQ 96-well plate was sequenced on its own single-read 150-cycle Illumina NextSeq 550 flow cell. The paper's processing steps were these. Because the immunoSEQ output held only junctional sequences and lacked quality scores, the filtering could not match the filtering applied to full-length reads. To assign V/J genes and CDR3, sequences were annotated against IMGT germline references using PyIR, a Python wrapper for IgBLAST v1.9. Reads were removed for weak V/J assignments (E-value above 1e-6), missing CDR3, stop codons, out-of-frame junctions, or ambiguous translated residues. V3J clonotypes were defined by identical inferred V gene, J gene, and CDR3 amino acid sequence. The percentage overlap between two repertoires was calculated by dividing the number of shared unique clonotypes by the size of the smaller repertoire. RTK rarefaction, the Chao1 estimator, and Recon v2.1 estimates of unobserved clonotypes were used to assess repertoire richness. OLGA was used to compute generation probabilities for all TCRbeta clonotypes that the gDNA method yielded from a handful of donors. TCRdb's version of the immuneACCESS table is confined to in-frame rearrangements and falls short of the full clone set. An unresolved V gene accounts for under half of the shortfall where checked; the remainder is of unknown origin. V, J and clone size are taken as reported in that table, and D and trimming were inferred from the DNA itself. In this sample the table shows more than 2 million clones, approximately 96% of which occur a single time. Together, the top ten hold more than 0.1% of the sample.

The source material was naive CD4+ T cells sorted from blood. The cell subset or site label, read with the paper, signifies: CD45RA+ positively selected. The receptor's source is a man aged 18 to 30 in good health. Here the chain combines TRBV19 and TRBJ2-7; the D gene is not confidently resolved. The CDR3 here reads CASSNVGSTYEQYF. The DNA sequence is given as TGTGCCAGTAGTAATGTAGGGTCCACCTACGAGCAGTACTTC.